This T cell receptor beta chain came from a study of OX40 agonist ivuxolimab in advanced cancers. The germline CDR1 and CDR2 sequences are SGHRS and YFSETQ. With 0 bases removed from V and 7 bases from J, the gap between germline ends came to 11 bases. CDR3 length: 14 amino acids. The data were produced by immunoSEQ multiplex PCR, yet TCRdb's version contains in-frame clones alone and is incomplete. This sample has roughly 36,000 clones, with roughly 84% found just once. The sample here was CD4+ or CD8+ T cells sorted from blood, taken in a trial of the OX40 agonist ivuxolimab. The source is an adult with an advanced solid tumor such as melanoma, head and neck, liver or kidney cancer. The chain links TRBV5-1 to TRBJ1-5; D is unresolved. CDR3: CASSLEGGGQPQHF. For the CDR3, the DNA is TGCGCCAGCAGCTTGGAGGGCGGTGGGCAGCCCCAGCATTTT.